Listed below are T cell receptor beta chains from one sample, sequenced in a study of identifying expanded T cells in peripheral blood. Method: immunoSEQ multiplex PCR; TCRdb's copy keeps in-frame clones and lacks some. The profile covers about 110,000 clones, with less than 90% appearing a single time and 8.4% taken by the ten largest. Sequencing was done on a sample of blood. The receptors were gathered from a person aged 18 to 70 in good health. Each CDR3 is given with its conserved first and last residue. Fields, in order: V gene, J gene, clone size, D gene, CDR3 DNA, CDR3 protein. D genes are given only for firm matches. Size is stated for part of the rows, as once, few or many counts, or as a class when the clone is expanded.

TRBV7-8	TRBJ2-3	-	-	TGTGCCAGCAGCTCGAACGAGCCTAGCGCTAGCACAGATACGCAGTATTTT	CASSSNEPSASTDTQYF
TRBV7-9	TRBJ1-1	-	-	TGTGCCAGCAGCTTAGCAGGGACTGAAGCTTTCTTT	CASSLAGTEAFF
TRBV29-1	TRBJ2-7	medium-sized	-	TGCAGCGGTCTAACGGGCCAGTACGAGCAGTACTTC	CSGLTGQYEQYF
TRBV7-9	TRBJ2-1	-	TRBD2	TGTGCCAGCAGCTTAGCGGGGACTAGCGTTCAGTTCTTC	CASSLAGTSVQFF
TRBV11-3	TRBJ2-3	-	-	TGTGCCAGCAGCTTGTCCTCAGGGGGAGGGACAGATACGCAGTATTTT	CASSLSSGGGTDTQYF
TRBV7-8	TRBJ2-1	-	TRBD2	TGTGCCAGCAGCTTGAGCGGGAGAGGCTACAATGAGCAGTTCTTC	CASSLSGRGYNEQFF
TRBV5-1	TRBJ1-3	-	-	TGCGCCAGCAGCTTGATGGGAACTGGAAACACCATATATTTT	CASSLMGTGNTIYF
TRBV5-1	TRBJ2-5	few	TRBD2	TGCGCCAGCAGGATGTATGCTAGCGGGGGGAAAATCCAAGAGACCCAGTACTTC	CASRMYASGGKIQETQYF
TRBV28	TRBJ2-7	-	-	TGTGCCAGCAGTTTCCCGCGGACGGGGGTATACGAGCAGTACTTC	CASSFPRTGVYEQYF
TRBV4-1	TRBJ2-2	-	TRBD2	TGCGCCAGCAGCCAGATCCTAGCGGGGGCCAACACCGGGGAGCTGTTTTTT	CASSQILAGANTGELFF
TRBV7-9	TRBJ2-3	-	TRBD1	TGTGCCAGCAGCTTCACCGGACAGGGCGAGGGCACAGATACGCAGTATTTT	CASSFTGQGEGTDTQYF
TRBV7-2	TRBJ2-1	-	TRBD2	TGTGCCAGCAGCCAACTAGCGACCCATGAGCAGTTCTTC	CASSQLATHEQFF
TRBV4-1	TRBJ2-7	-	-	TGCGCCAGCAGCCAAGAGGGCGGGTCCTCCTACGAGCAGTACTTC	CASSQEGGSSYEQYF
TRBV7-2	TRBJ2-7	-	TRBD1	TGTGCCAGCAGGGAGGACAGGTCAAGCTCCTACGAGCAGTACTTC	CASREDRSSSYEQYF
TRBV5-1	TRBJ2-7	-	TRBD1	TGCGCCAGCAGCCTGCAGGCGGGACAGGGGGCCTACGAGCAGTACTTC	CASSLQAGQGAYEQYF
TRBV6-6	TRBJ1-6	-	-	TGTGCCAGCAGTTACCGGACAGTAGATTCACCCCTCCACTTT	CASSYRTVDSPLHF
TRBV7-3	TRBJ2-5	-	-	TGTGCCAGCAGCTTCGGGTCGGGGTTAGAGACCCAGTACTTC	CASSFGSGLETQYF
TRBV9	TRBJ2-5	-	-	TGTGCCAGCAGCCAAGGGGAGACCCAGTACTTC	CASSQGETQYF
TRBV7-3	TRBJ2-3	-	TRBD1	TGTGCCAGCAGCTTAACGGGACAGAGCTTCACAGATACGCAGTATTTT	CASSLTGQSFTDTQYF
TRBV7-3	TRBJ2-1	-	TRBD2	TGTGCCAGCAGCTCCGGACTAGCGGGAGCGGCTAATGAGCAGTTCTTC	CASSSGLAGAANEQFF
TRBV18	TRBJ1-3	-	-	TGTGCCAGCTCATTCGACAGGCCTATCTCTGGAAACACCATATATTTT	CASSFDRPISGNTIYF
TRBV28	TRBJ2-7	once	-	TGTGCCAGCAGTTTTCGGAACTCCTACGAGCAGTACTTC	CASSFRNSYEQYF
TRBV10-3	TRBJ1-4	once	-	TGTGCCATCAGTGAGACGGTTGCAACTAATGAAAAACTGTTTTTT	CAISETVATNEKLFF
TRBV6-4	TRBJ2-5	-	TRBD1	TGTGCCAGCAGCCCGACAGGGATGGAGACCCAGTACTTC	CASSPTGMETQYF
TRBV7-8	TRBJ2-2	-	TRBD2	TGTGCCAGCAGCTCACAGCGGGACAACACCGGGGAGCTGTTTTTT	CASSSQRDNTGELFF
TRBV7-8	TRBJ2-1	-	TRBD2	TGTGCCAGCAGCCCGGTAGCGGGGTCCTACAATGAGCAGTTCTTC	CASSPVAGSYNEQFF
TRBV7-3	TRBJ2-1	once	TRBD2	TGTGCCAGCAGCCTAGCGGGAGGGCCTGTAGATGAGCAGTTCTTC	CASSLAGGPVDEQFF
TRBV7-2	TRBJ2-1	-	-	TGTGCCAGCAGCTGGGGACTGTACAATGAGCAGTTCTTC	CASSWGLYNEQFF
TRBV27	TRBJ1-1	few	-	TGTGCCAGCAGCCCGACAGGACGCACTGAAGCTTTCTTT	CASSPTGRTEAFF
TRBV7-9	TRBJ2-7	-	-	TGTGCCAGCAGCTTAGCGGGAGTGGTGGCCTACGAGCAGTACTTC	CASSLAGVVAYEQYF
TRBV19	TRBJ2-3	-	TRBD2	TGTGCCAGTAGTATTACCACAGCGGGGGGGCCGGATACGCAGTATTTT	CASSITTAGGPDTQYF
TRBV27	TRBJ2-1	-	TRBD2	TGTGCCAGCAGTCCCCTAGCGGGGACTTACAATGAGCAGTTCTTC	CASSPLAGTYNEQFF
TRBV5-1	TRBJ2-2	-	-	TGCGCCAGCAGCTTTATAAGCCGAAGCTATAACACCGGGGAGCTGTTTTTT	CASSFISRSYNTGELFF
TRBV7-2	TRBJ1-2	-	-	TGTGCCAGCAGCCTGGGGAGGGGAACCTATGGCTACACCTTC	CASSLGRGTYGYTF
TRBV5-8	TRBJ2-3	-	-	TGTGCCAGCAGCCACGACAGGAGTCCAGATACGCAGTATTTT	CASSHDRSPDTQYF
TRBV5-6	TRBJ1-3	-	-	TGTGCCAGCAGCTTGGGGAGCTCTGGAAACACCATATATTTT	CASSLGSSGNTIYF
TRBV4-3	TRBJ2-2	-	-	TGCGCCAGCAGCCAAGATGGGGAGCTGTTTTTT	CASSQDGELFF